Following are 5 T cell receptor beta chains from one sample sequenced in a study of T-cell memory formation after mild COVID-19. TCRdb called the 5' RACE reads again in MiXCR, with one record for every CDR3 protein. The profile shows approximately 16,000 distinct CDR3 sequences, around 25% of them singletons. Sequenced material: PBMCs or a T cell subset sorted from them (not recorded which). The receptor source for this set is a man aged 18 to 30 who had mild COVID-19 (a few samples of this study predate the infection). Cell type and time point are not known.

In this sample, this clonotype turned up many times. The chain combines TRBV7-9 with TRBJ1-2; tentative D call: TRBD1 (5 bases). With 1 base removed from V and 10 bases from J, the gap between germline ends came to 13 bases. This CDR3 is 13 amino acids long. CDR1 is SEHNR and CDR2 is FQNEAQ in the germline V gene (reference sequence). Here the CDR3 reads CASSLVRTIDYTF. The CDR3 coding sequence is TGTGCCAGCAGCTTAGTTAGGACAATTGACTACACCTTC.

This clonotype has more than one count but fewer than ten. This chain connects TRBV30 to TRBJ1-2, with TRBD1 matching 8 bases. The V gene's germline CDR1 is GTSNPN and CDR2 SVGIG (reference sequence). Losses at the gene ends were 3 bases for V and 5 bases for J; bases not matched to a gene: 11. This CDR3 contains 15 residues. The CDR3 loop reads CAWSNRDRRIYGYTF. The DNA for the CDR3 is TGTGCCTGGAGCAACCGGGACAGGAGAATTTATGGCTACACCTTC.

This clonotype was seen ten or more times. The V and J genes are TRBV7-2 and TRBJ2-1, with 8 bases lining up with TRBD2. CDR1 is SGHTA and CDR2 is FQGNSA in the germline V gene. The CDR3 covers 15 residues. The ends lost 4 bases at V and 4 bases at J; junction bases unmatched: 6. In nucleotides, the CDR3 is TGTGCCAGCAGCTCCCACGGGGGGGGATACAATGAGCAGTTCTTC. Translated: CASSSHGGGYNEQFF. The full variable domain, in which reference TRBV7-2 and TRBJ2-1 provide the parts outside the CDR3, is GAGVSQSPSNKVTEKGKDVELRCDPISGHTALYWYRQSLGQGLEFLIYFQGNSAPDKSGLPSDRFSAERTGGSVSTLTIQRTQQEDSAVYLCASSSHGGGYNEQFFGPGTRLTVL.

The chain recombines TRBV7-6 with TRBJ2-2, with D perhaps being TRBD1 or TRBD2 (5 bases each). From germline, CDR1 is SGHVS and CDR2 FNYEAQ. Trimming removed 5 bases from V and 0 bases from J, with 13 bases in between. This CDR3 contains 16 residues. CDR3 in DNA: TGTGCCAGCAGCCCAGGGTCGGGGACGAACACCGGGGAGCTGTTTTTT. Protein product: CASSPGSGTNTGELFF.

This chain joins TRBV29-1 and TRBJ2-1, with D unclear. In germline, CDR1 is SQVTM, CDR2 ANQGSEA. The CDR3 totals 10 residues. V lost 2 bases to trimming and J lost 6 bases, with 2 bases between them. CDR3 sequence: CSVESNEQFF. The CDR3 DNA sequence: TGCAGCGTTGAAAGCAATGAGCAGTTCTTC.